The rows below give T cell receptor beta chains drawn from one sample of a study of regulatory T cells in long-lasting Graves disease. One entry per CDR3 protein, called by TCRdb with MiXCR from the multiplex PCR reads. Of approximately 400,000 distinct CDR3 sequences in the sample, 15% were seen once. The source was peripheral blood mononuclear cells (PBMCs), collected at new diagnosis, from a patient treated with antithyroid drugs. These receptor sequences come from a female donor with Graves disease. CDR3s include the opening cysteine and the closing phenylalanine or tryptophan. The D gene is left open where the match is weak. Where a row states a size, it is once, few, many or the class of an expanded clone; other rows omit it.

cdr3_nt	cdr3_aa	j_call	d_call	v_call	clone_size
TGTGCCAGCTCACGAGCCCCGGGACCGCAAACCTACAATGAGCAGTTCTTC	CASSRAPGPQTYNEQFF	TRBJ2-1	-	TRBV18	-
TGTGCCAGCAGTCGAAGACTGTTAGATACGCAGTATTTT	CASSRRLLDTQYF	TRBJ2-3	-	TRBV6-1	many
TGCGCCAGCAGCCAAGAAGCAGGGGGCAGTCAGCCCCAGCATTTT	CASSQEAGGSQPQHF	TRBJ1-5	TRBD1	TRBV4-1	-
TGTGCCAGCAGTTCCCTTATCCAGGGGGCCTATGGCTACACCTTC	CASSSLIQGAYGYTF	TRBJ1-2	TRBD1	TRBV12-3/TRBV12-4	-
TGTGCCAGTAAACATTTACAGGTCACTGAAGCTTTCTTT	CASKHLQVTEAFF	TRBJ1-1	-	TRBV19	-
TGTGCCAGCAGAAACCCAGGACAGCGTTATAGCAATCAGCCCCAGCATTTT	CASRNPGQRYSNQPQHF	TRBJ1-5	-	TRBV28	many
TGTGCCAGCAGTTTCGCACATACCTACGAGCAGTACTTC	CASSFAHTYEQYF	TRBJ2-7	-	TRBV12-3/TRBV12-4	many
TGTGCCAGCAGCGTAGGGGGGGGGTCCACTGAAGCTTTCTTT	CASSVGGGSTEAFF	TRBJ1-1	-	TRBV9	many
TGTGCCAGCAGCCCGCGAAGGACAGGGGACAATGAGCAGTTCTTC	CASSPRRTGDNEQFF	TRBJ2-1	TRBD1	TRBV11-2	many
TGTGCCAGCAGCCCCCCCCCGGTTTTCGGGCTTAATCAGCCCCAGCATTTT	CASSPPPVFGLNQPQHF	TRBJ1-5	-	TRBV7-2	many
TGTGCCAGCAGCCAAGATACGTACCGGGACCGGCGCTCTGGAAACACCATATATTTT	CASSQDTYRDRRSGNTIYF	TRBJ1-3	-	TRBV14	few
TGCAGTGCTAGAGATCAAGTGCGGGAGGGCTACAATGAGCAGTTCTTC	CSARDQVREGYNEQFF	TRBJ2-1	TRBD2	TRBV20-1	-
TGTGCCAGCAGCTATCCGGGACACCTCTCTGGAAACACCATATATTTT	CASSYPGHLSGNTIYF	TRBJ1-3	-	TRBV7-3	few
TGTGCCAGCAGCCCCAGGACAGAGCTGAACACTGAAGCTTTCTTT	CASSPRTELNTEAFF	TRBJ1-1	-	TRBV9	-
TGTGCCAGCAGTGAAGGTCCAAGAGTGTTGCCAGATACGCAGTATTTT	CASSEGPRVLPDTQYF	TRBJ2-3	-	TRBV6-1	-
TGTGCCAGCAGAAAAGGGACTAGCGGGAGCCGTAACACCGGGGAGCTGTTTTTT	CASRKGTSGSRNTGELFF	TRBJ2-2	TRBD2	TRBV7-9	many
TGTGCCTGGAGGACGACAGACTACTCAACTAATGAAAAACTGTTTTTT	CAWRTTDYSTNEKLFF	TRBJ1-4	-	TRBV30	many
TGTGCCAGCAGTGCGGGGGCCCCCGTAGCTTTCTTT	CASSAGAPVAFF	TRBJ1-1	-	TRBV2	many